The sequence of this T cell receptor (beta chain) was determined in a study of T cell repertoires in cytomegalovirus infection. The wider study: Public TCR beta signatures marked donors with CMV infection and the matching HLA.

Study-level results: Clonotype analysis showed dominance of the ex vivo response by HLA-C-restricted CMV-specific TCR beta clonotypes. Cumulative public TCR beta family frequency identified carriers of CMV plus the relevant HLA.

Remarks on this clonotype: Its cognate antigen is unknown.

The CDR3 is 14 amino acids. Germline assignment: CDR1 DFQATT and CDR2 SNEGSKA (reference sequence). V shed 6 bases and J 5 bases; nucleotides not matched to a gene: 12. TCRdb re-analysed the reads in MiXCR, keeping a single row per CDR3 protein. The sample holds about 340,000 distinct CDR3 sequences; roughly 28% are singletons and the top ten take roughly 20%. The rearrangement uses TRBV20-1 and TRBJ1-1, with TRBD1 matching 7 bases. The sequencing here drew on cultured PBMCs, taken from culture after CMV antigen stimulation. The sequence was obtained from a human donor in good health (CMV status not recorded). Some clones in this sample may be carry-over from other donors' samples. This chain's CDR3 is CSATSGQAVTEAFF. The CDR3 DNA sequence: TGCAGTGCAACCTCTGGACAGGCAGTAACTGAAGCTTTCTTT.